This T cell receptor beta chain was sequenced during a study of shared clonotypes between healthy human individuals. Study background: Each donor contributed plates that comprised three CD4 naive, three CD4 memory, two CD8 naive and one CD8 memory.

Study-level results: A generally larger estimated richness was seen in naive subsets than in memory subsets.

Libraries were prepared by immunoSEQ multiplex PCR; TCRdb keeps only in-frame clonotypes and omits some of them. The sample lists around 330,000 clones, approximately 79% occurring once. The CDR3 sequence is 14 residues long. Germline CDR1 is ENHRY and CDR2 is SYGVKD. Deletions cut 4 bases from V and 5 bases from J, with 11 bases between. The CD4+ fraction was divided into a CD45RA+ naive subset and a CD45RA-negative memory subset. This clone was detected a few times. Its specificity is unknown. This sequence joins TRBV10-3 and TRBJ1-4, with D hard to call. Source material: memory CD4+ T cells sorted from blood. The subset was: CD45RA-negative fraction. This sequence originates from a young man in good health. This chain's CDR3 is CAISASGGNEKLFF. The CDR3 DNA follows: TGTGCCATCAGTGCCTCAGGAGGGAATGAAAAACTGTTTTTT.